This TCR beta chain was captured in a study of radiation and T cells in renal cell carcinoma. Here immunoSEQ multiplex PCR was the method, and the copy in TCRdb shows in-frame clones only, minus some. The data hold approximately 150,000 clones, with roughly nine tenths observed a single time. Time point reported: baseline pretreatment blood. As to treatment: 15 Gy SBRT to primary tumor, nephrectomy 4 weeks later. Germline-derived CDR1 and CDR2 are MNHEY and SVGAGI. The CDR3 totals 16 residues. With 0 bases clipped from V and 4 bases from J, the junction kept 6 bases outside the gene matches. This specimen consisted of blood, obtained from a patient whose treatment included radiotherapy and nephrectomy. V usage is TRBV6-5 and J usage is TRBJ1-2, with 9 bases fitting TRBD1. The TCR was taken from a woman in her 70s with renal cell carcinoma. CDR3 amino acids: CASSYSMVQGAYGYTF. CDR3 sequence (DNA): TGTGCCAGCAGTTACTCGATGGTACAGGGGGCCTATGGCTACACCTTC.